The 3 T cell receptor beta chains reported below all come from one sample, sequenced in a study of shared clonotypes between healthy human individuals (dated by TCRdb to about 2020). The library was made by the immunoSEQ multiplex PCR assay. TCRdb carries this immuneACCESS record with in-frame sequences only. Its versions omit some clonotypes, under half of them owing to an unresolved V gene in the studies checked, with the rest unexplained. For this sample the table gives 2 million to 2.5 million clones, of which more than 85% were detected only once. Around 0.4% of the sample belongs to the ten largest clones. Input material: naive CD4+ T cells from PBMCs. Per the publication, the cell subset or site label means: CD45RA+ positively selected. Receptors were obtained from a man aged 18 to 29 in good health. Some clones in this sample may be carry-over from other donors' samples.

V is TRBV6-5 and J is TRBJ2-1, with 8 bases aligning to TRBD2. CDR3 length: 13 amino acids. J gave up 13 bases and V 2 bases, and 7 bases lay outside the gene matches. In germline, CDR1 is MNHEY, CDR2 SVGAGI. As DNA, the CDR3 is TGTGCCAGCAGTTACCGGGGGGGGGCTCCTCAGTTCTTC. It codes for CASSYRGGAPQFF.

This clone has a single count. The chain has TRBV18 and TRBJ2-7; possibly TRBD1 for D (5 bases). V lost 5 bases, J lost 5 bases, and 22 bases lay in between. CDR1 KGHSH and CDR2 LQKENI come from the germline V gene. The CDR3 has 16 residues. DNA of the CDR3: TGTGCCAGCTCAATAACCCAGAACCCAGGGATCCACGAGCAGTACTTC. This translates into CASSITQNPGIHEQYF.

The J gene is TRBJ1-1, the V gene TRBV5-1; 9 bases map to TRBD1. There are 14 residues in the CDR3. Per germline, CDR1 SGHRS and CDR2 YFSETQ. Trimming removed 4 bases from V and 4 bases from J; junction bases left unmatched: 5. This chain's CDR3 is CASSTGQGSTEAFF. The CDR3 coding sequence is TGCGCCAGCAGCACGGGACAGGGAAGCACTGAAGCTTTCTTT. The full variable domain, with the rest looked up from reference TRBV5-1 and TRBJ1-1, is KAGVTQTPRYLIKTRGQQVTLSCSPISGHRSVSWYQQTPGQGLQFLFEYFSETQRNKGNFPGRFSGRQFSNSRSEMNVSTLELGDSALYLCASSTGQGSTEAFFGQGTRLTVV.